This entry lists 27 T cell receptor beta chains sequenced from one sample in a study of blood T cell repertoires in COVID-19. Clones were sequenced by immunoSEQ multiplex PCR, and TCRdb holds only the in-frame ones, with some missing. The repertoire holds around 280,000 clones, with nearly 90% as singletons. Sequenced input: PBMCs or T cells enriched from blood (not recorded which). The receptors derive from a young woman with acute COVID-19.

This clone appeared once. J is TRBJ2-5 and V is TRBV23-1, with a tentative D call TRBD2 (6 bases). TRBV23-1 is sorted into the ORF group, with uncertain function. With 2 bases removed from V and 5 bases from J, the gap between germline ends came to 15 bases. The CDR3 is 15 residues long. The CDR3 sequence: CASSQPSPGRETQYF. The CDR3 nucleotides are TGCGCCAGCAGTCAACCGAGCCCAGGGAGGGAGACCCAGTACTTC.

The chain couples TRBV5-1 to TRBJ2-7, with a tentative D call TRBD1 (6 bases). Trimming left V 0 bases short and J 0 bases short, with 13 bases between. Germline V lookup: CDR1 SGHRS, CDR2 YFSETQ. The CDR3 spans 16 residues. The CDR3 region has the DNA TGCGCCAGCAGCTTGGCCCTCGGACAGAGCTCCTACGAGCAGTACTTC. Translation gives CASSLALGQSSYEQYF.

The chain has TRBV5-1 and TRBJ1-2; D gene ambiguous. The CDR3 runs 17 residues. CDR1 and CDR2 from the germline V gene are SGHRS and YFSETQ. Between the trimmed V and J ends, which lost 0 bases and 0 bases, there was a span of 15 bases. Here the CDR3 reads CASSLGGLIQANYGYTF. The DNA for the CDR3 is TGCGCCAGCAGCTTGGGAGGACTTATCCAAGCTAACTATGGCTACACCTTC.

The chain recombines TRBV10-2 with TRBJ1-4; no reliable D call. The germline V gene encodes CDR1 WSHSY and CDR2 SAAADI. V dropped 6 bases and J dropped 0 bases, with 8 bases sitting between them. CDR3 length: 14 amino acids. The CDR3 region is CASRPTTTNEKLFF. CDR3 DNA: TGCGCCAGCAGGCCGACAACAACTAATGAAAAACTGTTTTTT.

CDR3 in amino acids: CASGLVLLDFNYGYTF. CDR3 nucleotides: TGTGCTAGTGGTTTGGTACTGTTGGACTTCAACTATGGCTACACCTTC. The rearrangement links TRBV12-5 to TRBJ1-2; D is unclear. Germline V gene lookup returns CDR1 LGHNT and CDR2 FRNRAP. Between the trimmed V and J ends, which lost 0 bases and 2 bases, there was a span of 13 bases. This CDR3 is built from 16 residues.

This chain connects TRBV29-1 to TRBJ2-5; TRBD2 agrees at 8 bases. The CDR3 length is 16 residues. In germline, CDR1 is SQVTM, CDR2 ANQGSEA. V dropped 5 bases and J dropped 2; count of bases not matched to a gene: 13. In DNA form, the CDR3 reads TGCAGCGTTTCGGGAGGGCGGGCCAGGGGACAAGAGACCCAGTACTTC. Protein: CSVSGGRARGQETQYF.

The count of this clone is one. In the same sample, other DNA sequences code for this CDR3. The J gene is TRBJ2-1, the V gene TRBV19; D might be TRBD2 (5 bases). The CDR3 has 14 residues. The germline gives CDR1 LNHDA, CDR2 SQIVND (reference sequence). The V end was cut by 3 bases, the J end by 0 bases, with 6 bases between. CDR3 nucleotides: TGTGCCAGTAGTATTGCGGGCTCCTACAATGAGCAGTTCTTC. Its translation is CASSIAGSYNEQFF.

The V gene is TRBV5-1, the J gene TRBJ1-1; possibly TRBD1 for D (5 bases). Trimming removed 2 bases from V and 8 bases from J, with 10 bases in between. CDR3 length: 12 amino acids. The germline CDR1 and CDR2 sequences are SGHRS and YFSETQ. CDR3 in DNA: TGCGCCAGCAGCTTTGGCGGGGCAGAAGCTTTCTTT. Translation: CASSFGGAEAFF. The full variable domain, completed using reference TRBV5-1 and TRBJ1-1, is KAGVTQTPRYLIKTRGQQVTLSCSPISGHRSVSWYQQTPGQGLQFLFEYFSETQRNKGNFPGRFSGRQFSNSRSEMNVSTLELGDSALYLCASSFGGAEAFFGQGTRLTVV.

This clone has just a few counts. This specimen includes other DNA sequences encoding the same CDR3. V gene TRBV4-3 combines with J gene TRBJ1-5; 10 nucleotides align to TRBD1. From germline, CDR1 is LGHNA and CDR2 YSLEER. The ends lost 1 base at V and 5 bases at J; junction bases unmatched: 2. This CDR3 is built from 15 residues. CDR3 amino acids: CASSQGTGGYQPQHF. The CDR3 bases are TGCGCCAGCAGCCAAGGGACAGGGGGGTATCAGCCCCAGCATTTT.

The chain couples TRBV30 to TRBJ2-2; 12 bases are shared with TRBD2. Per the germline V gene, CDR1 is GTSNPN and CDR2 is SVGIG (reference sequence). The CDR3 has 16 amino acids. After removal of 4 bases from V and 4 bases from J, the junction contained 7 bases not matched to a gene. The chain's CDR3 is CAWKASGRGSTGELFF. CDR3 in DNA: TGTGCCTGGAAAGCTAGCGGGAGGGGGTCCACCGGGGAGCTGTTTTTT.

The rearrangement uses TRBV5-4 and TRBJ1-4; D remains ambiguous. This CDR3 spans 14 amino acids. Looked up from germline, CDR1 is SGHNT and CDR2 is YYREEE (reference sequence). V gave up 0 bases and J gave up 10 bases, with 13 bases separating them. The chain's CDR3 is CASSLDSYRRKLFF. The CDR3, as DNA: TGTGCCAGCAGCTTGGATAGTTATAGGAGAAAACTGTTTTTT. Full variable domain (missing parts from reference TRBV5-4 and TRBJ1-4): ETGVTQSPTHLIKTRGQQVTLRCSSQSGHNTVSWYQQALGQGPQFIFQYYREEENGRGNFPPRFSGLQFPNYSSELNVNALELDDSALYLCASSLDSYRRKLFFGSGTQLSVL.

The chain recombines TRBV28 with TRBJ1-4, with D unresolved. Trimming removed 6 bases at V and 5 bases at J, with 10 bases between. Germline CDR1 is MDHEN and CDR2 is SYDVKM. This CDR3 has 13 residues. The CDR3 loop reads CASSPPENEKLFF. CDR3 bases: TGTGCCAGCAGCCCGCCTGAGAATGAAAAACTGTTTTTT.

The chain recombines TRBV4-1 with TRBJ2-7, with a tentative D call TRBD2 (6 bases). Germline-derived CDR1 and CDR2 are MGHRA and YSYEKL. V lost 0 bases and J lost 3, with 15 bases in between. This CDR3 has 16 amino acids. The chain's CDR3 is CASSQEGGAQGYEQYF. DNA of the CDR3: TGCGCCAGCAGCCAAGAAGGAGGGGCCCAGGGCTACGAGCAGTACTTC.

The chain recombines TRBV10-3 with TRBJ1-2; D perhaps matches TRBD1 (6 bases). With 4 bases removed from V and 7 bases from J, the gap between germline ends came to 22 bases. The CDR3 loop spans 16 amino acids. CDR1 is ENHRY, CDR2 SYGVKD, per germline. The CDR3 coding sequence is TGTGCCATCAGTGCCTCCTCAGGGGAAGAAATTAGTGGCTACACCTTC. Amino acid sequence: CAISASSGEEISGYTF.

CDR3 coding DNA: TGCAGCGTTGCGTCCGGTTGGCAGGGTTACACCGGGGAGCTGTTTTTT. Translation: CSVASGWQGYTGELFF. V is TRBV29-1 and J is TRBJ2-2, with TRBD1 as a possible D gene (5 bases). Looked up from germline, CDR1 is SQVTM and CDR2 is ANQGSEA. This CDR3 has 16 amino acids. V was pared by 4 bases and J by 3 bases, with 18 bases between.

This sequence joins TRBV5-6 and TRBJ2-7, with 7 bases fitting TRBD2. Germline assignment: CDR1 SGHDT and CDR2 YYEEEE. V dropped 1 base and J dropped 2; count of bases not matched to a gene: 15. This CDR3 is 18 amino acids long. The chain's CDR3 is CASSLWASGIGSAYEQYF. Written as DNA, the CDR3 is TGTGCCAGCAGCTTGTGGGCCAGCGGGATTGGGTCCGCCTACGAGCAGTACTTC. The whole variable domain, remainder taken from reference TRBV5-6 and TRBJ2-7, is DAGVTQSPTHLIKTRGQQVTLRCSPKSGHDTVSWYQQALGQGPQFIFQYYEEEERQRGNFPDRFSGHQFPNYSSELNVNALLLGDSALYLCASSLWASGIGSAYEQYFGPGTRLTVT.

J is TRBJ2-1 and V is TRBV7-9; the D gene is possibly TRBD2 (5 bases). CDR1 and CDR2 from the germline V gene are SEHNR and FQNEAQ (reference sequence). The CDR3 covers 13 residues. Between the trimmed V and J ends, which lost 1 base and 7 bases, there was a span of 8 bases. The CDR3 loop reads CASSLGTLNEQFF. The CDR3 DNA reads TGTGCCAGCAGCTTAGGGACTCTGAATGAGCAGTTCTTC.

This chain uses TRBV14 with TRBJ2-1, with 10 bases fitting TRBD2. Germline trimming cut 1 base from V and 4 bases from J; bases unmatched to any gene: 1. Germline lookup yields CDR1 SGHDN and CDR2 FVKESK. There are 15 residues in the CDR3. The CDR3 nucleotides are TGTGCCAGCAGCCAAGTGGGACTAGCGTACAATGAGCAGTTCTTC. Amino acid sequence: CASSQVGLAYNEQFF.

The chain recombines TRBV5-4 with TRBJ2-1; perhaps TRBD1 as D (5 bases). Trimming pared 0 bases from V and 4 bases from J, leaving 8 bases between. In germline, CDR1 is SGHNT, CDR2 YYREEE (reference sequence). This CDR3 region has 14 residues. CDR3 nucleotides: TGTGCCAGCAGCTTGGACAGGCATTACAATGAGCAGTTCTTC. This gives the protein CASSLDRHYNEQFF. Using reference TRBV5-4 and TRBJ2-1 for the parts outside the CDR3, the full variable domain is ETGVTQSPTHLIKTRGQQVTLRCSSQSGHNTVSWYQQALGQGPQFIFQYYREEENGRGNFPPRFSGLQFPNYSSELNVNALELDDSALYLCASSLDRHYNEQFFGPGTRLTVL.

The V call is TRBV18, the J call TRBJ2-5, with D maybe TRBD1 (6 bases). V was pared by 3 bases and J by 4 bases, with 18 bases between. The germline V gene encodes CDR1 KGHSH and CDR2 LQKENI. CDR3 length: 16 amino acids. CDR3 sequence (DNA): TGTGCCAGCTCACCCCGGGACATGACGAAGGGAGAGACCCAGTACTTC. This translates into CASSPRDMTKGETQYF.

This rearrangement joins TRBV2 to TRBJ1-4, with D possibly matching TRBD1 (6 bases). The CDR3 length is 15 residues. In germline, CDR1 is SNHLY, CDR2 FYNNEI. The V and J ends lost 9 bases and 5 bases respectively, with 19 bases between them. The CDR3 sequence: CASRQAPYSNEKLFF. The CDR3 region has the DNA TGTGCCAGTCGACAGGCACCCTACTCGAATGAAAAACTGTTTTTT. Based on the CDR3 plus reference TRBV2 and TRBJ1-4, the full variable domain is EPEVTQTPSHQVTQMGQEVILRCVPISNHLYFYWYRQILGQKVEFLVSFYNNEISEKSEIFDDQFSVERPDGSNFTLKIRSTKLEDSAMYFCASRQAPYSNEKLFFGSGTQLSVL.

The genes are TRBV4-3 and TRBJ1-1; TRBD1 matches at 7 bases. After removal of 2 bases from V and 5 bases from J, the junction contained 11 bases not matched to a gene. This CDR3 comprises 16 residues. Per germline, CDR1 LGHNA and CDR2 YSLEER. CDR3 loop: CASSQSPTGRGTEAFF. The CDR3 DNA reads TGCGCCAGCAGCCAATCCCCGACAGGGAGAGGGACTGAAGCTTTCTTT.

This chain uses TRBV5-1 with TRBJ2-1; the D is unclear. V lost 3 bases to trimming and J lost 1 base, with 14 bases between them. Per the germline V gene, CDR1 is SGHRS and CDR2 is YFSETQ. The CDR3 loop spans 16 amino acids. The CDR3 sequence: CASSYYTMESYNEQFF. Written as DNA, the CDR3 is TGCGCCAGCAGCTACTACACCATGGAATCCTACAATGAGCAGTTCTTC. The full variable domain, in which reference TRBV5-1 and TRBJ2-1 provide the parts outside the CDR3, is KAGVTQTPRYLIKTRGQQVTLSCSPISGHRSVSWYQQTPGQGLQFLFEYFSETQRNKGNFPGRFSGRQFSNSRSEMNVSTLELGDSALYLCASSYYTMESYNEQFFGPGTRLTVL.

This chain connects TRBV5-6 to TRBJ2-6, with 7 bases that match TRBD1. Germline CDR1 is SGHDT and CDR2 is YYEEEE. This CDR3 is built from 17 residues. V trimming: 1 base; J trimming: 0 bases; junction bases outside the gene matches: 4. The CDR3 loop is CASSLPGQISGANVLTF. CDR3 in DNA: TGTGCCAGCAGCTTGCCGGGACAGATCTCTGGGGCCAACGTCCTGACTTTC.

The CDR3, as DNA: TGCGCCAGCAGTGACTCAATTGGACAGGGTTTTACCTTC. Amino acid sequence: CASSDSIGQGFTF. The chain has TRBV10-2 and TRBJ1-2; 8 nucleotides match TRBD1. Germline V lookup: CDR1 WSHSY, CDR2 SAAADI. With V trimmed by 3 bases and J by 14 bases, 11 bases remained unmatched. This CDR3 has 13 residues.

J is TRBJ1-2 and V is TRBV14; 9 bases map to TRBD1. Germline CDR1 reads SGHDN; CDR2 reads FVKESK. This CDR3 has 15 residues. V lost 1 base to trimming and J lost 5 bases; unmatched junction nucleotides: 5. The CDR3 DNA is TGTGCCAGCAGCCAAGCCGGGACAGGGCCGTATGGCTACACCTTC. It is translated as CASSQAGTGPYGYTF. The full variable domain, its missing parts supplied by reference TRBV14 and TRBJ1-2, is EAGVTQFPSHSVIEKGQTVTLRCDPISGHDNLYWYRRVMGKEIKFLLHFVKESKQDESGMPNNRFLAERTGGTYSTLKVQPAELEDSGVYFCASSQAGTGPYGYTFGSGTRLTVV.

J is TRBJ2-1 and V is TRBV27; D perhaps matches TRBD2 (5 bases). The CDR3 covers 16 residues. CDR1 is MNHEY, CDR2 SMNVEV, per germline (reference sequence). V gave up 0 bases and J gave up 3 bases, with 12 bases separating them. CDR3 DNA sequence: TGTGCCAGCAGTTTATCTGGGCTAGCAATCTACAATGAGCAGTTCTTC. As protein: CASSLSGLAIYNEQFF.